The 31 T cell receptor beta chains given below trace back to one sample, sequenced in a study of blood T cells in healthy people across ages. Primers used in a second PCR of about 7 to 11 cycles were a sample-barcoded 5' primer and a J-beta primer mix. TCRdb reprocessed the 5' RACE reads with MiXCR, giving one entry per CDR3 protein. The table includes nearly 800,000 distinct CDR3 sequences, 25% detected once. This sample was also put to use in a study of T cells of mothers and their children.

Sequences were obtained from blood. The receptor set was obtained from a boy aged 10-17 years in good health.

This chain links TRBV6-2 or TRBV6-3 with TRBJ2-1; D might be TRBD2 (6 bases). The CDR3 has 15 amino acids. Germline V lookup: CDR1 MNHEY, CDR2 SVGEGT. Trimming removed 8 bases at V and 2 bases at J, with 16 bases between. CDR3 nucleotides: TGTGCCAGCCGACCAATAGCGGCCACCTACAATGAGCAGTTCTTC. This translates into CASRPIAATYNEQFF.

The chain's CDR3 is CSVGLEGGGLYGYTF. CDR3 nucleotide sequence: TGCAGCGTCGGGCTGGAAGGGGGCGGGCTATATGGCTACACCTTC. The chain has TRBV29-1 and TRBJ1-2; 7 nucleotides align to TRBD1. CDR1 SQVTM and CDR2 ANQGSEA come from the germline V gene. V was clipped by 6 bases and J by 5 bases; unmatched bases: 15. CDR3 length: 15 amino acids.

CDR3 in amino acids: CASSFGAGTNEKLFF. CDR3 nucleotides: TGTGCCAGCAGTTTTGGGGCTGGAACTAATGAAAAACTGTTTTTT. The J gene is TRBJ1-4, the V gene TRBV28, with TRBD1 as a possible D gene (5 bases). In germline, CDR1 is MDHEN, CDR2 SYDVKM. This CDR3 has 15 amino acids. Deletions cut 3 bases from V and 1 base from J, with 9 bases between.

The chain is built from TRBV19 and TRBJ2-7; a possible D gene is TRBD2 (6 bases). The CDR3 length is 12 residues. Germline CDR1 LNHDA, CDR2 SQIVND (reference sequence). The germline V and J ends were trimmed by 5 bases and 7 bases, with 12 bases remaining between them. The CDR3 reads CASSYQAGEQYF. The CDR3 nucleotides are TGTGCCAGTAGTTATCAGGCGGGGGAGCAGTACTTC. Full variable domain (missing parts from reference TRBV19 and TRBJ2-7): DGGITQSPKYLFRKEGQNVTLSCEQNLNHDAMYWYRQDPGQGLRLIYYSQIVNDFQKGDIAEGYSVSREKKESFPLTVTSAQKNPTAFYLCASSYQAGEQYFGPGTRLTVT.

The chain employs TRBV7-9 and TRBJ1-4; D gene unclear. The V end was cut by 3 bases, the J end by 6 bases, with 11 bases between. Germline values: CDR1 SEHNR, CDR2 FQNEAQ (reference sequence). The CDR3 length is 14 residues. CDR3 coding DNA: TGTGCCAGCAGCTTGGATCCTGGGGATGAAAAACTGTTTTTT. This translates into CASSLDPGDEKLFF. The variable domain in full, with the rest retrieved from reference TRBV7-9 and TRBJ1-4, is DTGVSQNPRHKITKRGQNVTFRCDPISEHNRLYWYRQTLGQGPEFLTYFQNEAQLEKSRLLSDRFSAERPKGSFSTLEIQRTEQGDSAMYLCASSLDPGDEKLFFGSGTQLSVL.

This clonotype has a handful of counts. V and J are TRBV12-3 or TRBV12-4 and TRBJ1-5; 9 bases line up with TRBD1. CDR3 length equals 15 residues. J lost 4 bases, V lost 2 bases, and 3 bases had no gene match. CDR3 sequence: CASSLRGTGNQPQHF. The CDR3 DNA follows: TGTGCCAGCAGTTTAAGGGGGACAGGGAATCAGCCCCAGCATTTT.

As for this clonotype: At one boundary the junction diverges from the germline segment, which might be a read error. This rearrangement joins TRBV4-3 to TRBJ2-1; TRBD2 agrees at 14 bases. Germline lookup yields CDR1 LGHNA and CDR2 YSLEER. The CDR3 extends over 18 amino acids. This CDR3 reads CASSQDGLAGGGGNGQFF. CDR3 nucleotide sequence: TGCGCCAGCAGCCAAGACGGACTAGCGGGAGGAGGGGGAAATGGGCAGTTCTTC.

This clonotype was seen just once. This chain connects TRBV28 to TRBJ1-1, with D possibly TRBD1 on 6 matching bases. The CDR3 extends over 13 amino acids. Between the trimmed V and J ends, which lost 7 bases and 0 bases, there was a span of 9 bases. The V gene's germline CDR1 is MDHEN and CDR2 SYDVKM. The CDR3 loop is CASISGVNTEAFF. The DNA of the CDR3 is TGTGCCAGCATCTCAGGGGTGAACACTGAAGCTTTCTTT.

This clonotype has more than one count but fewer than ten. The rearrangement links TRBV4-3 to TRBJ2-1, with D unresolved. Germline CDR1 is LGHNA and CDR2 is YSLEER. V lost 0 bases and J 0 bases, leaving 12 bases between the germline ends. The CDR3 extends over 17 amino acids. The CDR3 DNA reads as TGCGCCAGCAGCCAAGATAGGGCGGCGATCTCCTACAATGAGCAGTTCTTC. Protein product: CASSQDRAAISYNEQFF.

This clonotype was found a few times. The chain carries TRBV20-1 and TRBJ2-7, with D possibly matching TRBD2 (6 bases). The CDR3 is 15 amino acids. With 1 base removed from V and 2 bases from J, the gap between germline ends came to 15 bases. CDR1 is DFQATT, CDR2 SNEGSKA, per germline (reference sequence). The CDR3 DNA reads TGCAGTGCTAGAGCTGGGGGGAGGCCCCCCTACGAGCAGTACTTC. This gives the protein CSARAGGRPPYEQYF.

The chain couples TRBV3-1 to TRBJ2-7, with D perhaps matching TRBD1 (6 bases). The CDR3 loop spans 14 amino acids. Germline CDR1 and CDR2: LGHDT and YNNKEL (reference sequence). V lost 4 bases, J lost 4 bases, and 14 bases lay in between. The DNA for the CDR3 is TGTGCCAGCAGCCGGGACATTGGGTATTACGAGCAGTACTTC. Its protein product is CASSRDIGYYEQYF.

This clonotype has only a few counts. The rearrangement uses TRBV7-9 and TRBJ2-7; D uncertain. Germline V CDR1 and CDR2: SEHNR, FQNEAQ (reference sequence). Trimming shortened V by 4 bases and J by 5 bases, and 12 bases separated the two germline ends. The CDR3 loop spans 13 amino acids. The CDR3 coding sequence is TGTGCCAGCAGCTCCCTCCCGCCCCACGAGCAGTACTTC. It yields the protein CASSSLPPHEQYF.

This clonotype was counted only a few times. The chain employs TRBV7-2 and TRBJ2-5; the D gene could be TRBD1 or TRBD2 (6 bases each). The CDR3 has 14 residues. V lost 6 bases to trimming and J lost 5 bases, with 16 bases between them. Germline CDR1 SGHTA, CDR2 FQGNSA. DNA of the CDR3: TGTGCCAGCAGGGAGGGGGGCTTCCGGGAGACCCAGTACTTC. Protein product: CASREGGFRETQYF.

Comment on this clonotype: A junction end diverges from the germline sequence, so it may reflect a read error. The chain couples TRBV28 to TRBJ2-7, with a weak D call TRBD1 (5 bases). The germline gives CDR1 MDHEN, CDR2 SYDVKM. The CDR3 totals 14 residues. The CDR3 DNA reads as TGTACCAGCAGACCTCCGGAAGGGGCCTACGAGCAGTACTTC. Protein sequence: CTSRPPEGAYEQYF.

The chain joins TRBV5-1 to TRBJ2-7; possibly TRBD1 or TRBD2 for D (5 bases each). V lost 4 bases, J lost 0 bases, and 17 bases lay in between. The CDR3 has 16 residues. Germline CDR1 SGHRS, CDR2 YFSETQ. CDR3 DNA sequence: TGCGCCAGCAGCCCAGTCCGGGACGCGTACTCCTACGAGCAGTACTTC. Its translation is CASSPVRDAYSYEQYF.

Only a few counts were recorded for this clonotype. The chain carries TRBV5-1 and TRBJ2-7; 7 bases map to TRBD1. Germline trimming cut 0 bases from V and 3 bases from J; bases unmatched to any gene: 9. The CDR3 is 16 residues long. The germline gives CDR1 SGHRS, CDR2 YFSETQ. CDR3 sequence (DNA): TGCGCCAGCAGCTTGGACAGGGGCTCACCGAACTACGAGCAGTACTTC. Protein sequence: CASSLDRGSPNYEQYF.

A few counts support this clonotype. The chain has TRBV12-3 or TRBV12-4 and TRBJ2-5; tentatively, D is TRBD1 or TRBD2 (5 bases each). TRBJ2-7 explains the end of the DNA better; the J call may be wrong. CDR3 length: 14 residues. The CDR3 bases are TGTGCCAGCAGTTTGATGTGGGGGAGCTACGAGCAGTACTTC. It specifies CASSLMWGSYEQYF.

This clonotype was counted between two and nine times. The V call is TRBV3-1, the J call TRBJ2-1, with 9 bases fitting TRBD2. CDR1 LGHDT and CDR2 YNNKEL come from the germline V gene (reference sequence). V shed 1 base, J shed 7 bases, and the junction held 5 bases outside the gene matches. The CDR3 totals 15 residues. The CDR3 DNA follows: TGTGCCAGCAGCCAAGGGACTAGCGCCCCGAATGAGCAGTTCTTC. It is translated as CASSQGTSAPNEQFF.

This chain uses TRBV9 with TRBJ2-1; TRBD2 agrees at 11 bases. V shed 3 bases and J 8 bases; nucleotides not matched to a gene: 7. This CDR3 is 15 amino acids long. Germline V lookup: CDR1 SGDLS, CDR2 YYNGEE. CDR3 DNA sequence: TGTGCCAGCAGCGCCGGACTAGCGGGTTGGGATGAGCAGTTCTTC. This translates into CASSAGLAGWDEQFF.

The V and J genes are TRBV29-1 and TRBJ2-7, with 8 nucleotides matching TRBD1. V lost 2 bases and J lost 9; bases outside the gene matches: 6. CDR3 length: 12 residues. The germline V gene has CDR1 SQVTM and CDR2 ANQGSEA. The CDR3 region has the DNA TGCAGCGTTGAATCGGGTGACAGGGGGCAGTACTTC. As protein: CSVESGDRGQYF.

The CDR3 spells CASTRRDSSDTQYF. The CDR3 nucleotides are TGTGCCAGCACGAGGAGGGATTCTTCAGATACGCAGTATTTT. The rearrangement links TRBV18 to TRBJ2-3, with D possibly being TRBD2 (6 bases). CDR1 and CDR2 from the germline V gene are KGHSH and LQKENI. This CDR3 is 14 amino acids long. V was pared by 8 bases and J by 4 bases, with 16 bases between.

The rearrangement joins TRBV29-1 to TRBJ1-1; the match to TRBD1 covers 7 bases. Germline trimming cut 0 bases from V and 1 base from J; bases unmatched to any gene: 5. Germline V CDR1 and CDR2: SQVTM, ANQGSEA. The CDR3 consists of 15 residues. DNA of the CDR3: TGCAGCGTTGAAGACGGGACAGTCTCGAACACTGAAGCTTTCTTT. Encoded protein: CSVEDGTVSNTEAFF.

The rearrangement uses TRBV20-1 and TRBJ2-3; 8 nucleotides line up with TRBD2. The CDR3 runs 16 residues. Trimming took 4 bases from V and 11 from J; bases not matched to a gene: 20. In germline, CDR1 is DFQATT, CDR2 SNEGSKA (reference sequence). The CDR3 region has the DNA TGCAGTGCTACGCACGGGGCTAGCGGGCTTGGGGTAAGGCAGTATTTT. Encoded protein: CSATHGASGLGVRQYF.

As for this clonotype: The junction and the germline gene differ at one end; a read error may be behind it. The chain joins TRBV18 to TRBJ2-5; TRBD1 aligns across 7 bases. Germline V gene lookup returns CDR1 KGHSH and CDR2 LQKENI. The CDR3 has 17 residues. The CDR3 region has the DNA TGTGCCAGCTCGCCACCCGGGACAGAGATGGCCCAAGAGACCCAGTACTTC. It is translated as CASSPPGTEMAQETQYF. The full variable domain, rest sourced from reference TRBV18 and TRBJ2-5, is NAGVMQNPRHLVRRRGQEARLRCSPMKGHSHVYWYRQLPEEGLKFMVYLQKENIIDESGMPKERFSAEFPKEGPSILRIQQVVRGDSAAYFCASSPPGTEMAQETQYFGPGTRLLVL.

J is TRBJ2-5 and V is TRBV29-1, with TRBD1 as a possible D gene (6 bases). Germline values: CDR1 SQVTM, CDR2 ANQGSEA. This CDR3 spans 15 amino acids. Trimming shortened V by 6 bases and J by 5 bases, and 22 bases separated the two germline ends. CDR3 region: CSVGRRTQGRETQYF. The CDR3 region has the DNA TGCAGCGTCGGGCGACGTACACAGGGCCGTGAGACCCAGTACTTC.

The chain is built from TRBV12-3 or TRBV12-4 and TRBJ2-3; either TRBD1 or TRBD2 may supply D (7 bases each). Deletions cut 4 bases from V and 7 bases from J, with 18 bases between. This CDR3 has 15 amino acids. In DNA form, the CDR3 reads TGTGCCAGCAGTTATAGCAGGGGGGGGACGAATACGCAGTATTTT. Residues: CASSYSRGGTNTQYF.

The V gene is TRBV9, the J gene TRBJ2-1, with D perhaps given as TRBD1 or TRBD2 (5 bases each). The DNA end lines up better with TRBJ2-7; the J call may be wrong. Germline loops: CDR1 SGDLS, CDR2 YYNGEE. The CDR3 spans 14 residues. This CDR3 reads CASSVTGTNYEQYF. CDR3 DNA: TGTGCCAGCAGCGTAACCGGGACGAACTACGAGCAGTACTTC.

The rearrangement links TRBV20-1 to TRBJ2-4; D is perhaps TRBD2 (5 bases). Germline CDR1 DFQATT, CDR2 SNEGSKA (reference sequence). The CDR3 loop spans 17 amino acids. The CDR3 coding sequence is TGCAGCGTAGTCCGTGGTTCCGGGGTGGCTACCAAAAACATTCAGTACTTC. Translation gives CSVVRGSGVATKNIQYF.

V and J are TRBV29-1 and TRBJ1-2; 7 nucleotides align to TRBD1. Germline V gene sequence: CDR1 SQVTM, CDR2 ANQGSEA. The CDR3 runs to 14 residues. V was pared by 6 bases and J by 4 bases, with 11 bases of the junction left unmatched. Written as DNA, the CDR3 is TGCAGCGTCCCATCAACAGGGGCCCTCTATGGCTACACCTTC. Encoded protein: CSVPSTGALYGYTF.

This chain joins TRBV2 and TRBJ2-3; 12 positions match TRBD2. V lost 8 bases, J lost 2 bases, and 5 bases stayed unmatched. Germline V gene sequence: CDR1 SNHLY, CDR2 FYNNEI. CDR3 length: 15 residues. CDR3 in amino acids: CASSGLAGNTDTQYF. Written as DNA, the CDR3 is TGTGCCAGCTCCGGACTAGCGGGAAACACAGATACGCAGTATTTT.

The CDR3 reads CASSTGQTHNEKLFF. In DNA form, the CDR3 reads TGTGCCAGTAGTACCGGACAGACCCATAATGAAAAACTGTTTTTT. This chain connects TRBV19 to TRBJ1-4; possibly TRBD1 for D (6 bases). V lost 4 bases, J lost 4 bases, and 13 bases lay in between. The CDR3 covers 15 residues. The V gene's germline CDR1 is LNHDA and CDR2 SQIVND (reference sequence).